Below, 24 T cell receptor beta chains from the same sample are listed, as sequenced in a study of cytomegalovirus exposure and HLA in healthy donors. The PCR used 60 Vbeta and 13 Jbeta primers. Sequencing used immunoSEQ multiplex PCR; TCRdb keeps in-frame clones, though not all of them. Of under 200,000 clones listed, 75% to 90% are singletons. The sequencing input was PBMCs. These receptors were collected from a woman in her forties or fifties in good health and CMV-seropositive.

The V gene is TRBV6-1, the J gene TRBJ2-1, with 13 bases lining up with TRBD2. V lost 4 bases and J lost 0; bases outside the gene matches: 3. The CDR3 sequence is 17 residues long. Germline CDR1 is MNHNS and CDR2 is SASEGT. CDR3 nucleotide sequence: TGTGCCAGCAGTGGACTAGCGGGGGGACCCTCCTACAATGAGCAGTTCTTC. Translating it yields CASSGLAGGPSYNEQFF.

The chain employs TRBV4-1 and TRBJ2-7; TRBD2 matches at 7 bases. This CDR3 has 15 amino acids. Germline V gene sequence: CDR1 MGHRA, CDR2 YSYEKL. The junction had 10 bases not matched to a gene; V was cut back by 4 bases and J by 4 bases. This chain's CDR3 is CASSRGEGKLYEQYF. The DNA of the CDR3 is TGCGCCAGCAGCCGGGGGGAGGGGAAGTTGTACGAGCAGTACTTC.

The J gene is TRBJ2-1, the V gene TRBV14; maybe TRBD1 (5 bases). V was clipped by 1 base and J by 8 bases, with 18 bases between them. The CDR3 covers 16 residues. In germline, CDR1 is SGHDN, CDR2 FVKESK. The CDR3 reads CASSQGRVRDGDEQFF. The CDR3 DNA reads TGTGCCAGCAGCCAAGGCAGGGTCCGCGATGGTGATGAGCAGTTCTTC.

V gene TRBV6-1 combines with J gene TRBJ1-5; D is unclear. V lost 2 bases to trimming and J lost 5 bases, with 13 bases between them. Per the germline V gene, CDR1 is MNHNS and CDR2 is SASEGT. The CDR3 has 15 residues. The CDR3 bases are TGTGCCAGCAGTGAAAGCCTCCCGGTAGATCAGCCCCAGCATTTT. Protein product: CASSESLPVDQPQHF.

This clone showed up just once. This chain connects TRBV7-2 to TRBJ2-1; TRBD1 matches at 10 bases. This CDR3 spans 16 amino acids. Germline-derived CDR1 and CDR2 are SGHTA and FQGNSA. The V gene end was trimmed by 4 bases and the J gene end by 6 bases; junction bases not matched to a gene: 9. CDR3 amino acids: CASSSMGQGLSNEQFF. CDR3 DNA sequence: TGTGCCAGCAGCTCTATGGGACAGGGGCTTTCCAATGAGCAGTTCTTC.

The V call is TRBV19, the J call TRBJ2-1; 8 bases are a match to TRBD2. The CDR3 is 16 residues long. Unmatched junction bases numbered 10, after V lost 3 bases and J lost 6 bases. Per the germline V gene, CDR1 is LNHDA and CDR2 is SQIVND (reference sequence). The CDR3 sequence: CASSIFGTRFGNEQFF. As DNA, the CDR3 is TGTGCCAGTAGTATTTTCGGGACTAGATTCGGCAATGAGCAGTTCTTC.

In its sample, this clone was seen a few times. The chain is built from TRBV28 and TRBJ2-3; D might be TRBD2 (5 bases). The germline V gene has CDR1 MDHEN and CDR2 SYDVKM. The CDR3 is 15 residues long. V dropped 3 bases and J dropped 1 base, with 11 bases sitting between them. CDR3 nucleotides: TGTGCCAGCAGTTTTCGTACAGCGGGCACAGATACGCAGTATTTT. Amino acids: CASSFRTAGTDTQYF.

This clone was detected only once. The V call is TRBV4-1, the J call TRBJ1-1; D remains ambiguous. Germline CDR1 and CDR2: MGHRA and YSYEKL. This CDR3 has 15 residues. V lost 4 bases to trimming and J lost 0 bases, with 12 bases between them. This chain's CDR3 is CASSRTVSMNTEAFF. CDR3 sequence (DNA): TGCGCCAGCAGCCGTACTGTATCGATGAACACTGAAGCTTTCTTT.

In DNA, the CDR3 is TGTGCCAGCAGTGGAGATAGCGGGGGTACGCAGTATTTT. Residues: CASSGDSGGTQYF. This rearrangement joins TRBV6-4 to TRBJ2-3, with 9 bases lining up with TRBD2. Germline CDR1 MRHNA, CDR2 SNTAGT. The junction had 4 bases not matched to a gene; V was cut back by 4 bases and J by 8 bases. The CDR3 loop spans 13 amino acids.

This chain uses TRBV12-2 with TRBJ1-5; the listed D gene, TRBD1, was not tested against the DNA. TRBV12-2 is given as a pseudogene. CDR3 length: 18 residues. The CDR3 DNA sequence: TGTGCAAGTCGCTTATTGGGTGATCTTACAGGGTTTGGTCAGCCCCAGCATTTT. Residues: CASRLLGDLTGFGQPQHF.

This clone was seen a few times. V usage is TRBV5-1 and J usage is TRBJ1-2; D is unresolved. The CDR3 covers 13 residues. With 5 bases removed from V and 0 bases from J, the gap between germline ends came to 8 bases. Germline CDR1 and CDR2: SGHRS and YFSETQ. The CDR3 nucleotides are TGCGCCAGCAGTTACAGTCCTAACTATGGCTACACCTTC. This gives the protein CASSYSPNYGYTF.

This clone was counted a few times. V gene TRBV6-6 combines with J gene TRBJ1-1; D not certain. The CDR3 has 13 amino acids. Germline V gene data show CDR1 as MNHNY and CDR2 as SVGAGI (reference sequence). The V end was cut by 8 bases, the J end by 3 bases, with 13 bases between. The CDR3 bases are TGTGCCAGCGGGAGGCTGCCCTACACTGAAGCTTTCTTT. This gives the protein CASGRLPYTEAFF.

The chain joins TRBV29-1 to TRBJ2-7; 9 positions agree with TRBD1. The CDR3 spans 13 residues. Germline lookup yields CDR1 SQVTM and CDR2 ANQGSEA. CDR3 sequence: CSAPGTGLGEQYF. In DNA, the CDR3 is TGCAGTGCTCCCGGGACAGGGTTGGGTGAGCAGTACTTC.

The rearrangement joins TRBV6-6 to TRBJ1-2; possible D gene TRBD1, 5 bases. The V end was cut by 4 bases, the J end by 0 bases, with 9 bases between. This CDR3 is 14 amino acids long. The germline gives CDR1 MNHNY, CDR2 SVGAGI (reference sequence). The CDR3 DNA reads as TGTGCCAGCAGTTTGGGGGGATCTAACTATGGCTACACCTTC. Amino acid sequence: CASSLGGSNYGYTF.

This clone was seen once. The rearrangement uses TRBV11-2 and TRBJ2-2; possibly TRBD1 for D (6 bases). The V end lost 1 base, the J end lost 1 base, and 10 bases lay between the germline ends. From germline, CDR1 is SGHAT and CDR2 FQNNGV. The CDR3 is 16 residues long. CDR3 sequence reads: CASSLANRVNTGELFF. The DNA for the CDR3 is TGTGCCAGCAGCTTAGCGAACAGGGTGAACACCGGGGAGCTGTTTTTT.

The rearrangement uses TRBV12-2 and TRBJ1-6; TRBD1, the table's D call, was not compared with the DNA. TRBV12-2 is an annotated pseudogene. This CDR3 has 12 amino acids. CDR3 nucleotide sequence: TGTGCAAGTCGCTTTATTGCAGGGCCCCTCCACTTT. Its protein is CASRFIAGPLHF.

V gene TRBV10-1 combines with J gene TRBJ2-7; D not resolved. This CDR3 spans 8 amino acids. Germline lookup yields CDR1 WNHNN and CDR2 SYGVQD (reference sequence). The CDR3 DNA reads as TGCGCCTGCAGTACCGCGAGGGTC. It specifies CACSTARV.

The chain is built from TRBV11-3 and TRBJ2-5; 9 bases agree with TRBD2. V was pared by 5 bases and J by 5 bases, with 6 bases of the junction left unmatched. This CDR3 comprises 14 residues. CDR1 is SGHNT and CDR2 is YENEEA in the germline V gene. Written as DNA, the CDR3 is TGTGCCAGCAGCCCCGCTAGCGGGGCGGAGACCCAGTACTTC. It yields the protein CASSPASGAETQYF.

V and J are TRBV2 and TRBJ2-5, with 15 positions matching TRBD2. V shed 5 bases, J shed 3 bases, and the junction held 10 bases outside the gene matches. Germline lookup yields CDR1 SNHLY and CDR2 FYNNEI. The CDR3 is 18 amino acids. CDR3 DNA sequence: TGTGCCAGCAGTTCCGGACTAGCGGGGGGGCCCGGGGAAGAGACCCAGTACTTC. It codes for CASSSGLAGGPGEETQYF.

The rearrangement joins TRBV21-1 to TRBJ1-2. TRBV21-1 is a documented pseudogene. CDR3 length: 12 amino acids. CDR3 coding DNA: TGTGCCAGCAGCAAACTGCGGCAGCGCTACACCTTC. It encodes CASSKLRQRYTF.

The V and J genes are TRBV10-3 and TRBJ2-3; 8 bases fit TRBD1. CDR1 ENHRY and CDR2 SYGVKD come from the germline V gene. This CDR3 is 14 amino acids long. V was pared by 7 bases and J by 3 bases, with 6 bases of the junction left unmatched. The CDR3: CAIIDRGDTDTQYF. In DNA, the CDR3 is TGTGCCATCATCGACAGGGGCGATACAGATACGCAGTATTTT.

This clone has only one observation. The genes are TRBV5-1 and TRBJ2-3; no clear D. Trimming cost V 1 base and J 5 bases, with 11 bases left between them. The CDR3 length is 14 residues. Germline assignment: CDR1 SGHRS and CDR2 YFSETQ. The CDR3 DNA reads TGCGCCAGCAGCTTGCCTCCCCCGGGAGATACGCAGTATTTT. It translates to CASSLPPPGDTQYF. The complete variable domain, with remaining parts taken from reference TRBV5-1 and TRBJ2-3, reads KAGVTQTPRYLIKTRGQQVTLSCSPISGHRSVSWYQQTPGQGLQFLFEYFSETQRNKGNFPGRFSGRQFSNSRSEMNVSTLELGDSALYLCASSLPPPGDTQYFGPGTRLTVL.

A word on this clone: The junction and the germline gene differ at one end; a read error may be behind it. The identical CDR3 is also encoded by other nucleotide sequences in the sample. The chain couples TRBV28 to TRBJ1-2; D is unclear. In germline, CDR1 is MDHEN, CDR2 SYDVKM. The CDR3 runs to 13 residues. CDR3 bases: TGTGCCAGCAATTCAGGAGGATTGGCTGGCTACACCTTT. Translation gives CASNSGGLAGYTF.

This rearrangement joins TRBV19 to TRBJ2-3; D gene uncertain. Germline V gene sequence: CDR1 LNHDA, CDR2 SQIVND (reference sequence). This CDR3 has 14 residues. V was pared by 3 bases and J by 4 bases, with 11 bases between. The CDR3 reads CASSIPRVADTQYF. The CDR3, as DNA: TGTGCCAGTAGTATCCCCCGTGTTGCAGATACGCAGTATTTT.